A single sample gave rise to the 17 T cell receptor beta chains below, sequenced in a study of T cell responses to AZD1222 COVID-19 vaccine. Clones were sequenced by immunoSEQ multiplex PCR, and TCRdb holds only the in-frame ones, with some missing. The top ten clones hold 9.4% of a sample with 120,000 or so clones, over 75% of them seen once. Sequenced material: peripheral blood, taken on day 0 of AZD1222 vaccination. The receptors stem from an adult in good health.

This CDR3 reads CASSLADEQYF. In DNA, the CDR3 is TGTGCCAGCAGCTTAGCCGATGAGCAGTACTTC. V and J are TRBV11-3 and TRBJ2-7; D is uncertain. V was clipped by 1 base and J by 7 bases, with 5 bases between them. This CDR3 is 11 amino acids long. CDR1 is SGHNT, CDR2 YENEEA, per germline.

The chain employs TRBV5-6 and TRBJ2-5; 10 positions match TRBD2. The V gene's germline CDR1 is SGHDT and CDR2 YYEEEE. V lost 3 bases to trimming and J lost 5 bases; unmatched junction nucleotides: 10. The CDR3 is made up of 16 amino acids. CDR3 region: CASSSPGLATTETQYF. CDR3 coding DNA: TGTGCCAGCAGCTCTCCGGGACTAGCGACCACGGAGACCCAGTACTTC. Full variable domain (rest looked up from reference TRBV5-6 and TRBJ2-5): DAGVTQSPTHLIKTRGQQVTLRCSPKSGHDTVSWYQQALGQGPQFIFQYYEEEERQRGNFPDRFSGHQFPNYSSELNVNALLLGDSALYLCASSSPGLATTETQYFGPGTRLLVL.

The gene calls are TRBV9 and TRBJ1-1, with 7 bases fitting TRBD1. This CDR3 has 13 amino acids. After removal of 3 bases from V and 5 bases from J, the junction contained 4 bases not matched to a gene. Germline values: CDR1 SGDLS, CDR2 YYNGEE. The CDR3 DNA is TGTGCCAGCAGCGCCGGCAGGGGGACTGAAGCTTTCTTT. This translates into CASSAGRGTEAFF.

The chain recombines TRBV4-2 with TRBJ2-7; possible D gene TRBD2, 6 bases. The CDR3 extends over 14 amino acids. V was shortened by 1 base and J by 6 bases, with 13 bases between the two germline ends. Germline V gene sequence: CDR1 LGHNA, CDR2 YNFKEQ. The CDR3, as DNA: TGTGCCAGCAGCCAAGCTTGGGGGGTCCGCGAGCAGTACTTC. This sequence encodes CASSQAWGVREQYF.

In nucleotides, the CDR3 is TGTGCCAGCAGCGGTAGGGTATGGCGAGAGACCCAGTACTTC. Protein sequence: CASSGRVWRETQYF. The chain couples TRBV11-1 to TRBJ2-5, with D uncertain. The CDR3 runs to 14 residues. Deletions cut 5 bases from V and 4 bases from J, with 14 bases between. CDR1 SGHAT and CDR2 FQDESV come from the germline V gene (reference sequence).

This clone was counted between two and nine times. The chain recombines TRBV29-1 with TRBJ1-1; the D is unclear. Germline CDR1 and CDR2: SQVTM and ANQGSEA. The CDR3 totals 12 residues. V was shortened by 4 bases and J by 2 bases, with 8 bases between the two germline ends. CDR3 loop: CSVVGPNTEAFF. CDR3 DNA sequence: TGCAGCGTTGTAGGGCCAAACACTGAAGCTTTCTTT. Full variable domain (missing parts from reference TRBV29-1 and TRBJ1-1): SAVISQKPSRDICQRGTSLTIQCQVDSQVTMMFWYRQQPGQSLTLIATANQGSEATYESGFVIDKFPISRPNLTFSTLTVSNMSPEDSSIYLCSVVGPNTEAFFGQGTRLTVV.

The chain employs TRBV19 and TRBJ2-7; D remains unclear. The CDR3 is 15 amino acids. Germline CDR1 is LNHDA and CDR2 is SQIVND (reference sequence). V lost 3 bases and J lost 4, with 16 bases in between. CDR3 coding DNA: TGTGCCAGTAGTATTCAGGCAGGACGCTATTACGAGCAGTACTTC. Amino acids: CASSIQAGRYYEQYF. Filled out from reference TRBV19 and TRBJ2-7, the complete variable domain reads DGGITQSPKYLFRKEGQNVTLSCEQNLNHDAMYWYRQDPGQGLRLIYYSQIVNDFQKGDIAEGYSVSREKKESFPLTVTSAQKNPTAFYLCASSIQAGRYYEQYFGPGTRLTVT.

This clone showed up just a few times. The gene calls are TRBV19 and TRBJ1-2; D gene uncertain. Trimming shortened V by 10 bases and J by 4 bases, and 22 bases separated the two germline ends. This CDR3 is built from 15 residues. CDR1 and CDR2 (germline): LNHDA, SQIVND (reference sequence). CDR3 nucleotides: TGTGCCACCTCCCCCTTCGGACGCATCCCCTATGGCTACACCTTC. This sequence encodes CATSPFGRIPYGYTF.

The gene calls are TRBV5-4 and TRBJ1-2, with D tentatively TRBD1 (6 bases). This CDR3 spans 14 amino acids. Trimming stripped 0 bases from V and 4 bases from J, with 10 bases between. CDR1 and CDR2 (germline): SGHNT, YYREEE (reference sequence). As DNA, the CDR3 is TGTGCCAGCAGCTTGGTAGGACAGTCCTATGGCTACACCTTC. Its protein is CASSLVGQSYGYTF.

This clone was detected once. The CDR3 DNA is TGTGCCAGCAGCCCCAGTCCCGGGACTCTCGACAATGAGCAGTTCTTC. It yields the protein CASSPSPGTLDNEQFF. The rearrangement joins TRBV7-3 to TRBJ2-1; possibly TRBD2 for D (6 bases). The germline V and J ends were trimmed by 5 bases and 5 bases, with 19 bases remaining between them. CDR1 is SGHTA, CDR2 FQGTGA, per germline. CDR3 size: 16 residues.

The chain combines TRBV11-3 with TRBJ2-7, with 9 bases that match TRBD2. This CDR3 contains 11 residues. Germline CDR1 and CDR2: SGHNT and YENEEA. The CDR3 loop is CASSFRPSGNV. CDR3 in DNA: TGTGCCAGCAGCTTTAGACCTAGCGGGAATGTC.

This chain uses TRBV5-1 with TRBJ2-3, with 10 positions matching TRBD2. Per germline, CDR1 SGHRS and CDR2 YFSETQ. V lost 1 base and J lost 1; bases outside the gene matches: 3. The CDR3 contains 16 residues. The CDR3 sequence: CASSLLGTSGTDTQYF. Written as DNA, the CDR3 is TGCGCCAGCAGCTTGCTCGGGACTAGCGGCACAGATACGCAGTATTTT.

The V call is TRBV5-5, the J call TRBJ2-5, with 8 bases that match TRBD2. The trim removed 6 bases at V and 2 bases at J, leaving 9 bases unmatched. The CDR3 runs 15 residues. Germline CDR1 reads SGHKS; CDR2 reads YYEKEE (reference sequence). CDR3 bases: TGTGCCAGCACCAAACCCGGGACTAGTCAAGAGACCCAGTACTTC. Protein product: CASTKPGTSQETQYF.

The rearrangement links TRBV7-2 to TRBJ1-2, with 8 bases fitting TRBD1. The CDR3 loop spans 13 amino acids. Trimming took 3 bases from V and 6 from J; bases not matched to a gene: 3. In germline, CDR1 is SGHTA, CDR2 FQGNSA. The CDR3 nucleotides read TGTGCCAGCAGCTTTCAGGGGGCGGATGGCTACACCTTC. It codes for CASSFQGADGYTF.

The CDR3 bases are TGTGCCAGTAGTATAGGGCCTCAGCCCCAGCATTTT. Its translation is CASSIGPQPQHF. V gene TRBV19 combines with J gene TRBJ1-5, with D hard to call. The CDR3 is 12 residues long. The germline V gene encodes CDR1 LNHDA and CDR2 SQIVND (reference sequence). V was trimmed by 1 base and J by 6 bases, leaving 4 bases between them.

J is TRBJ2-3 and V is TRBV5-1; 8 nucleotides align to TRBD2. CDR3 length equals 16 residues. Looked up from germline, CDR1 is SGHRS and CDR2 is YFSETQ. V lost 4 bases to trimming and J lost 6 bases; unmatched junction nucleotides: 13. The CDR3 sequence: CASSPDPTGGLDTQYF. CDR3 DNA sequence: TGCGCCAGCAGCCCAGACCCGACGGGGGGGCTGGATACGCAGTATTTT.

This sequence joins TRBV11-3 and TRBJ2-1; 8 nucleotides agree with TRBD2. Germline CDR1 and CDR2: SGHNT and YENEEA. The CDR3 sequence is 15 residues long. V shed 1 base and J 3 bases; nucleotides not matched to a gene: 2. CDR3 sequence (DNA): TGTGCCAGCAGCTTAGGGCTAGCGGGCTACAATGAGCAGTTCTTC. Its translation: CASSLGLAGYNEQFF.